Following are 10 T cell receptor beta chains from one sample sequenced in a study of T cells in Graves' hyperthyroidism and ophthalmopathy. Using RNA transcripts as the source, TCR beta CDR3 regions were amplified. Researchers ran a first-round RT-PCR on the TCR CDR3 using the HTBI primer set. MiXCR, run by TCRdb on the multiplex PCR reads, gives a single entry per CDR3 protein. This sample has about 380,000 distinct CDR3 sequences, with about 14% found just once. The material sequenced was blood. The source is a man aged 25-45 years with Graves' hyperthyroidism that later progressed to Graves' ophthalmopathy.

This clonotype showed up many times. The V gene is TRBV28, the J gene TRBJ2-5, with D possibly being TRBD1 (6 bases). Trimming removed 11 bases from V and 2 bases from J, with 15 bases in between. The CDR3 runs to 13 residues. Germline CDR1 MDHEN, CDR2 SYDVKM. CDR3 loop: CASRGTLQETQYF. CDR3 nucleotide sequence: TGTGCCTCTAGGGGGACCCTACAAGAGACCCAGTACTTC.

This clonotype was picked up many times. The chain is built from TRBV2 and TRBJ1-5; 7 bases map to TRBD1. CDR1 SNHLY and CDR2 FYNNEI come from the germline V gene. The V and J ends lost 8 bases and 2 bases, in that order; junction bases with no gene match: 3. The CDR3 length is 13 residues. The CDR3 bases are TGTGCCAGCCAGGGGGTAGGCAATCAGCCCCAGCATTTT. Its protein product is CASQGVGNQPQHF.

The gene calls are TRBV19 and TRBJ2-5; TRBD1 agrees at 7 bases. After removal of 1 base from V and 4 bases from J, the junction contained 3 bases not matched to a gene. The CDR3 sequence is 14 residues long. Germline V gene sequence: CDR1 LNHDA, CDR2 SQIVND (reference sequence). CDR3 sequence reads: CASSIGGGSETQYF. DNA for the CDR3: TGTGCCAGTAGTATAGGAGGGGGCTCAGAGACCCAGTACTTC.

About this clonotype itself: This clone may be a read error of a much larger clone one base away. The CDR3 does not end in the conserved phenylalanine or tryptophan, so this is likely a read error. The chain joins TRBV20-1 to TRBJ1-2; D call uncertain. CDR3 length: 10 residues. Per the germline V gene, CDR1 is DFQATT and CDR2 is SNEGSKA (reference sequence). Trimming removed 3 bases at V and 4 bases at J, with 3 bases between. Here the CDR3 DNA reads TGCAGTGCTAGGCCCTATGGCTACACCCTC. It codes for CSARPYGYTL.

With respect to this clonotype: Since a much larger clone is just one base distant, this may be a read error. The rearrangement links TRBV10-3 to TRBJ1-5; D is uncertain. Germline values: CDR1 ENHRY, CDR2 SYGVKD. The CDR3 spans 13 residues. The CDR3 DNA follows: TGTGCCATCAGTGGATCGGGCAATCGGCCCCAGCATTTT. Translating gives CAISGSGNRPQHF.

This clonotype appeared many times. The CDR3 sequence: CASSFRMAGGKGEQFF. For the CDR3, the DNA is TGTGCCAGCAGCTTTAGGATGGCGGGGGGGAAGGGTGAGCAGTTCTTC. The chain has TRBV11-3 and TRBJ2-1, with TRBD2 matching 9 bases. Germline V gives CDR1 SGHNT, CDR2 YENEEA. The CDR3 has 16 residues. J was trimmed by 9 bases and V by 3 bases; bases with no gene match: 12.

This clonotype has ten or more counts. The rearrangement links TRBV2 to TRBJ1-1, with TRBD1 identical over 10 bases. The CDR3 loop spans 14 amino acids. The germline V gene has CDR1 SNHLY and CDR2 FYNNEI. The ends lost 5 bases at V and 7 bases at J; junction bases unmatched: 7. Here the CDR3 reads CASSQDRGGFEAFF. In DNA, the CDR3 is TGTGCCAGCAGTCAGGACAGGGGGGGATTTGAAGCTTTCTTT.

The genes are TRBV18 and TRBJ2-3; 9 bases agree with TRBD2. The J segment lost 7 bases and the V segment lost 3 bases, leaving 8 bases of the junction unmatched. CDR1 is KGHSH, CDR2 LQKENI, per germline. The length of the CDR3 is 15 residues. DNA of the CDR3: TGTGCCAGCTCACCCTCTGGCGGGAGGGCGAATACGCAGTATTTT. It translates to CASSPSGGRANTQYF.

There are a few counts of this clonotype. V is TRBV10-2 and J is TRBJ2-1, with D possibly TRBD1 on 5 matching bases. Per the germline V gene, CDR1 is WSHSY and CDR2 is SAAADI. The V and J ends lost 6 bases and 7 bases respectively, with 13 bases between them. The CDR3 loop spans 13 amino acids. Here the CDR3 reads CASRGTRGNEQFF. CDR3 bases: TGCGCCAGCAGAGGAACAAGGGGAAATGAGCAGTTCTTC.

This clonotype was detected a few times. The gene calls are TRBV5-1 and TRBJ2-3; weak D call: TRBD1 (6 bases). V shed 0 bases and J shed 3 bases, with 11 bases lying between them. Germline V gene lookup returns CDR1 SGHRS and CDR2 YFSETQ. CDR3 length equals 15 residues. Here the CDR3 reads CASSLGQGRTDTQYF. The CDR3 nucleotides are TGCGCCAGCAGCTTGGGGCAGGGGCGGACAGATACGCAGTATTTT. Full variable domain (outside the CDR3, taken from reference TRBV5-1 and TRBJ2-3): KAGVTQTPRYLIKTRGQQVTLSCSPISGHRSVSWYQQTPGQGLQFLFEYFSETQRNKGNFPGRFSGRQFSNSRSEMNVSTLELGDSALYLCASSLGQGRTDTQYFGPGTRLTVL.